The clone carrying this TCR beta chain turned up a few times. What it binds is not known. Tregs were sorted as CD4+CD25+CD127-/low cells. Study results and caveats: The TCR gene usage of tumor memory CD4+ T cells clustered together with blood and lymph node memory CD4+ cells and with lymph node naive CD4+ cells.

TCRdb re-derived calls from the 5' RACE reads in MiXCR, one entry per CDR3 protein. This table has approximately 40,000 distinct CDR3 sequences, 22% appearing once. The trim removed 4 bases at V and 6 bases at J, leaving 5 bases unmatched. This CDR3 is 15 amino acids long. V gene TRBV12-3 or TRBV12-4 combines with J gene TRBJ2-1, with 11 bases matching TRBD2. This receptor was taken from a female donor with breast cancer. The material sequenced was Tregs sorted from blood. CDR3 amino acids: CASSSTSGTINEQFF. The CDR3 coding sequence is TGTGCCAGCAGTTCGACTAGCGGGACTATCAATGAGCAGTTCTTC.